This T cell receptor beta chain was obtained from a study of a mutant IDH1 vaccine in newly diagnosed glioma. Study-wide context: Vaccination followed radiotherapy alone by 4-6 weeks, or accompanied temozolomide cycles.

The CDR3 has 14 amino acids. Germline V CDR1 and CDR2: MDHEN, SYDVKM. Trimming cost V 5 bases and J 9 bases; bases outside gene matches: 10. As for time point: week 11, during vaccination. The investigators gave 300 ug of mutant IDH1 20-mer peptide in each vaccine dose, together with topical imiquimod. Assay: immunoSEQ multiplex PCR; the TCRdb copy retains only in-frame clones and omits some. The repertoire holds 50,000 to 65,000 clones, with roughly 90% as singletons. To note about this clone: Its antigen remains unidentified.

This TCR derives from a man aged 50 or older with glioma. This chain joins TRBV28 and TRBJ1-2; TRBD1 aligns across 9 bases. The sequenced sample was PBMCs, obtained from a glioma patient whose treatment included an IDH1 peptide vaccine. In nucleotides, the CDR3 is TGTGCCAGCAGTACTCCCGGGACAGGGATCAGCTACACCTTC. This translates into CASSTPGTGISYTF.